The subject of this entry is one T cell receptor (beta chain). From germline, CDR1 is MNHEY and CDR2 SMNVEV (reference sequence). This CDR3 is 13 amino acids long. Trimming cost V 3 bases and J 4 bases, with 8 bases left between them. These data belong to a study of blood T cell repertoires in COVID-19. Study-wide context: Donors in the United States, Italy and Spain gave samples during acute or convalescent COVID-19. The cDNA or gDNA used as material had been derived from T cells, B-cell-depleted T cells, or PBMCs.

Original analysis: By means of reference gene primer amplification, nucleated cell counts were estimated. Produced via immunoSEQ multiplex PCR; TCRdb's table is partial and in-frame only. V, J and clone size were drawn from that table, and D and trimming were deduced from the DNA. This sample has tens of thousands of clones; 87% occur once, and the top ten carry 29%. Sequenced sample: peripheral blood. This chain joins TRBV27 and TRBJ2-3; D is uncertain. This sequence originates from a woman aged 80 or older with active or convalescent COVID-19. CDR3 nucleotide sequence: TGTGCCAGCAGTTTTCAATTTGCAGATACGCAGTATTTT. It codes for CASSFQFADTQYF.